Included here is one T cell receptor (beta chain) sequence, with context. Its antigen is not identified. This specimen comes from a study of shared clonotypes between healthy human individuals. Assay used: immunoSEQ multiplex PCR; TCRdb lists only in-frame clones, some missing. In the table there are roughly 1,100,000 clones, 70% to 80% of which are singletons. This CDR3 has 13 amino acids. Per the germline V gene, CDR1 is SQVTM and CDR2 is ANQGSEA. Broader study findings: Approximately 5% was the fraction of naive CD4 clonotypes found shared across several donors.

Every one of the donors was a Caucasian adult that lived in Nashville, Tennessee. Memory CD4+ cells were the fraction left after CD45RA+ naive selection. The specimen sequenced was memory CD4+ T cells sorted from blood. The subset denotes: CD45RA-negative fraction. The receptor's source is a man in his late teens or twenties in good health. The chain couples TRBV29-1 to TRBJ2-5, with 10 positions matching TRBD1. Gene TRBJ2-7 matches the end of the DNA better, so the J call may be wrong. The CDR3 nucleotides are TGCAGCGTTTCCAGGACAGGGGGCTACGAGCAGTACTTC. Its protein product is CSVSRTGGYEQYF.